This TCR beta chain was recorded in a study of T cells in Graves' hyperthyroidism and ophthalmopathy. Amplification of TCR beta CDR3 regions used RNA as the template. Carried out on the TCR CDR3, a first-round RT-PCR used the HTBI primer set. TCRdb ran MiXCR on the multiplex PCR reads and lists one entry per CDR3 protein. The sample has around 450,000 distinct CDR3 sequences; less than 20% are singletons. This clonotype appeared many times. Its antigen is not identified. V was shortened by 5 bases and J by 1 base, with 17 bases between the two germline ends. The CDR3 runs to 16 residues. Germline assignment: CDR1 SGHTA and CDR2 FQGNSA. Whole-study findings and limits: Most thyroid clonotypes expanded above 0.001 were also detected in blood.

The chain links TRBV7-2 to TRBJ1-1, with D unresolved. Sequencing input: blood. The source is a woman under 30 with Graves' hyperthyroidism. The CDR3 reads CASSLRGVRTNTEAFF. The DNA of the CDR3 is TGTGCCAGCAGCCTCCGTGGGGTCAGGACGAACACTGAAGCTTTCTTT.